This TCR beta chain was sequenced in a study of cytomegalovirus exposure and HLA in healthy donors. This CDR3 has 14 amino acids. CDR1 and CDR2 (germline): SGHTA, FQGTGA. Trimming shortened V by 3 bases and J by 0 bases, and 7 bases separated the two germline ends. The PCR made use of 60 Vbeta and 13 Jbeta primers. The assay was immunoSEQ multiplex PCR, and TCRdb's table has in-frame clones only and misses some. The top ten clones hold roughly 14% of a sample with about 86,000 clones, 70% to 80% of them seen once. The clonotype originates from a woman aged 40 to 49 in good health and CMV-seropositive. Material for sequencing was PBMCs. The chain recombines TRBV7-3 with TRBJ2-3; D call uncertain. CDR3 sequence (DNA): TGTGCCAGCAGCTTGGTCAGAAGCACAGATACGCAGTATTTT. It yields the protein CASSLVRSTDTQYF.